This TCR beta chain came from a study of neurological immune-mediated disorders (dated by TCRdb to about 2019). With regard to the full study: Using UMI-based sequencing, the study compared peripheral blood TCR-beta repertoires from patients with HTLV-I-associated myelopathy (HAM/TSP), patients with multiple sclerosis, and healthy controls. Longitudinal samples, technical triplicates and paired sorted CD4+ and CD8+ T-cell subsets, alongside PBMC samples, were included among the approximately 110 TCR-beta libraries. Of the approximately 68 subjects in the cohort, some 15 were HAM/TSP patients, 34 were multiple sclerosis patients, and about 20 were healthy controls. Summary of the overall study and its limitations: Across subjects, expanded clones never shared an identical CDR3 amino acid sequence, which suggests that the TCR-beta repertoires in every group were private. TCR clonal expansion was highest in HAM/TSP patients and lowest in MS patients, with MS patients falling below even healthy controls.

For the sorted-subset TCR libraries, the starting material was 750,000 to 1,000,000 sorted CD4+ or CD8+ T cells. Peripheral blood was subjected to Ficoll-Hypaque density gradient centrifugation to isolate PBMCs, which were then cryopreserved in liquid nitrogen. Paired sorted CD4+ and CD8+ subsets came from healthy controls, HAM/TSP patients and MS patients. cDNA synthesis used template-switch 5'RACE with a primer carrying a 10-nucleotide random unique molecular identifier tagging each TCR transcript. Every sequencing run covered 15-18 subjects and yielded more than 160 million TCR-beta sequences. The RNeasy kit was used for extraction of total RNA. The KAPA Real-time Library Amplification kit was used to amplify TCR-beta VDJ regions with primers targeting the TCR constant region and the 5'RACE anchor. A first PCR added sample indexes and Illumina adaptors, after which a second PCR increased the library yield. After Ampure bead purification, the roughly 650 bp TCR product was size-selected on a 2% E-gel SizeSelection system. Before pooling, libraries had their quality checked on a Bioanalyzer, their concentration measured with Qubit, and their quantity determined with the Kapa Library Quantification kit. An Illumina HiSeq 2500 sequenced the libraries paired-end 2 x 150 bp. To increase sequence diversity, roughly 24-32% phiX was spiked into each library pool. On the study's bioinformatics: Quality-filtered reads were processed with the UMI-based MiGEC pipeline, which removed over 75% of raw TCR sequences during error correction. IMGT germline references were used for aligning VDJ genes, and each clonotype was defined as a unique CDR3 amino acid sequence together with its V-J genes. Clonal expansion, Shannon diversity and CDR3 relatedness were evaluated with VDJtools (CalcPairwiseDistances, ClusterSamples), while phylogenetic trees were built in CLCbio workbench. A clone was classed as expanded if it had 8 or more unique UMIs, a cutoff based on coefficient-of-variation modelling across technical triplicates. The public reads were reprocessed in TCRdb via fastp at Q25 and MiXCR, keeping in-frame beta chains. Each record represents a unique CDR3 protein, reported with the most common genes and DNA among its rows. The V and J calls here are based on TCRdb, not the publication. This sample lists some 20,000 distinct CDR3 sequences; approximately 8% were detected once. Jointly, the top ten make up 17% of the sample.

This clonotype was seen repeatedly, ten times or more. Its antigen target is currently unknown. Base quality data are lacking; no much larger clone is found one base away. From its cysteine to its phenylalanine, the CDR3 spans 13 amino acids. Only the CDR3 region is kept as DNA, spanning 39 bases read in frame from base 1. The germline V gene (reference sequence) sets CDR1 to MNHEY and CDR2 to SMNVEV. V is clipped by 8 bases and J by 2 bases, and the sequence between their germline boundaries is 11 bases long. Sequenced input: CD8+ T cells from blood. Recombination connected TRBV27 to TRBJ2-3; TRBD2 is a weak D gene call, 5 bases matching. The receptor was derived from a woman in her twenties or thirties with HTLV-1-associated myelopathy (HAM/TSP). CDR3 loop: CASRGLFTDTQYF. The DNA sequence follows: TGTGCCAGCCGAGGACTGTTCACAGATACGCAGTATTTT.